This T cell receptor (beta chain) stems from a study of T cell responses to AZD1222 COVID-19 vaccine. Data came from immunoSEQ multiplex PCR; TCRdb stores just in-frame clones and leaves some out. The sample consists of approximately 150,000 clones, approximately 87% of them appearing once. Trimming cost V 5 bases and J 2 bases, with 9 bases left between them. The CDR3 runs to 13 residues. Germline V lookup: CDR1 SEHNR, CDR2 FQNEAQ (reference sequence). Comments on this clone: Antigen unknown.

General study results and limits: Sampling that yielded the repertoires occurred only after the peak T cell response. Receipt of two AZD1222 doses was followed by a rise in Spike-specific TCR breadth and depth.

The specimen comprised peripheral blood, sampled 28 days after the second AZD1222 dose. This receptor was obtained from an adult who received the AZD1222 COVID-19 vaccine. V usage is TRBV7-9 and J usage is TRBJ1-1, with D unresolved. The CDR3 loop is CASSTARNTEAFF. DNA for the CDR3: TGTGCCAGCAGCACCGCCCGAAACACTGAAGCTTTCTTT.